This entry describes one TCR beta chain. This clone was recorded a few times. Its antigen is unknown. Qualities for individual bases were not recorded, and no much larger clone is one base off. The sample belongs to a study of blood T cell repertoires in COVID-19 (dated by TCRdb to the early 2020s). Broadly, across the study: Samples covering the acute and convalescent phases of COVID-19 were provided by collaborators in the United States, Italy and Spain. HLA class I and class II types, where available, came from metadata supplied by the sample provider rather than from assay-based typing. Deeply sampled blood TCRbeta repertoires from subjects exposed to, actively infected with, or recovered from COVID-19 were included in the dataset. A de-identified subject ID, COVID-19 status, age in years and sex were almost always included in the sample metadata. The repertoires were released in a freely available public database intended as a resource for research on the immune response to SARS-CoV-2. The material from the prospective study consisted of cDNA or gDNA derived from T cells, B-cell-depleted T cells, or PBMCs. Samples were obtained from the ongoing ImmuneRACE study (first 160 participants) and from 1,200 or so subjects provided by 6 global collaborators. What the research found in general, with its limitations: Clinical and demographic metadata were provided uncurated, with the amount varying by source and participant.

Relative to germline, V is missing 5 bases and J is missing 3 bases, with 9 bases of the junction outside any gene match. Based on the germline V gene, the CDR1 and CDR2 sequences are SGHDT and YYEEEE. From the cysteine through the phenylalanine, the CDR3 covers 16 amino acids. The read is trimmed to its CDR3 DNA, 48 bases read in frame from base 1. TCRbeta CDR3 regions were amplified from genomic DNA using the immunoSEQ Assay, a bias-controlled multiplex PCR. As for the authors' bioinformatics: Nucleated cell counts per sample were estimated from amplification of reference gene primers within the assay. Sequence reads were collapsed and filtered to measure the absolute abundance of every unique TCRbeta CDR3 rearrangement. For each sample, productive Simpson clonality was calculated as the square root of Simpson's diversity index over productive rearrangements. Sourced from immuneACCESS, this table was stored by TCRdb with only in-frame sequences that have V and J called. A share of the clones is absent; for the studies checked, an unresolved V gene accounts for under half, and the remainder has no known explanation. V and J calls and clone size follow that table, whereas D and trimming were derived from the DNA. In this sample the table shows nearly 100,000 clones, 75% to 90% of which occur a single time. The ten largest clones add up to approximately 1.6% of the sample.

The collaborating institutions used their own protocols to collect whole blood in K2EDTA tubes. For TCRbeta analysis, collaborators shipped samples in one of three forms: frozen whole blood, isolated PBMCs, or DNA extracted from either of those sample types. The rearrangement joined TRBV5-6 to TRBJ1-2, with 11 bases matching TRBD1. What was sequenced was peripheral blood. This TCR derives from a man at least 80 years old with acute or convalescent COVID-19. The CDR3 region has the sequence CASRQIGQGADYGYTF. The sequence in DNA is TGTGCCAGCAGACAAATTGGACAGGGGGCGGACTATGGCTACACCTTC.